This T cell receptor beta chain was identified in a study of T cell responses to AZD1222 COVID-19 vaccine. Study results and caveats: Increases in Spike-specific TCR breadth and depth were seen after two AZD1222 doses. Clonal diversity may have been underestimated in mostly white British donors.

Per the germline V gene, CDR1 is ENHRY and CDR2 is SYGVKD. V was pared by 2 bases and J by 5 bases, with 15 bases between. The CDR3 sequence is 15 residues long. The table lists this clone with a count of one. What it binds is unknown. Data came from immunoSEQ multiplex PCR; TCRdb stores just in-frame clones and leaves some out. The table lists under 130,000 clones, around 91% of them singletons. The receptor was isolated from an adult in good health. This chain links TRBV10-3 with TRBJ1-1; D perhaps matches TRBD1 (6 bases). This specimen was peripheral blood, taken on day 0 of AZD1222 vaccination. CDR3 protein: CAISEGTGLGTEAFF. CDR3 in DNA: TGTGCCATCAGTGAGGGAACAGGGCTAGGAACTGAAGCTTTCTTT.